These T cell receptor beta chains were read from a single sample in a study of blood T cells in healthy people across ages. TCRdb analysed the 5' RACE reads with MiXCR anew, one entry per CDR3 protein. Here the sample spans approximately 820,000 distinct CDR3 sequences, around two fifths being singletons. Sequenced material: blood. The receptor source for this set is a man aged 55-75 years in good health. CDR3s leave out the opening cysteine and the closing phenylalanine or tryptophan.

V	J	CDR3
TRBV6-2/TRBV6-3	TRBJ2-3	ASSYGATSTDTQY
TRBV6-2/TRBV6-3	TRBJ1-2	ASSYAAGYGYT
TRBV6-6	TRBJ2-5	ASSYGGRGPKQETQY
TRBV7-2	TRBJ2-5	ASSSSMAETQY
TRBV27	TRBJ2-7	ASSLSMGSSYEQY
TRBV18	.	ASSPPGGSETQY
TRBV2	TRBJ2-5	ASSDWDRGRETQY
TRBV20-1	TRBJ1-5	SAKKQGTYSNQPQH
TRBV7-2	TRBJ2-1	ASSWRGDEQF
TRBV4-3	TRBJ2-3	ASSQQSGGTDTQY
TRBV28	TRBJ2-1	ASSSNRVGRLNEQF
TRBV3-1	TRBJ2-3	ASSPNLRTRRDTQY
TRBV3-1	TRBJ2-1	ASSQSNGGGSYNEQF
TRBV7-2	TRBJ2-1	ASSLPGTTYNEQF
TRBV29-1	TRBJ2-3	SVGGLLRTDTQY
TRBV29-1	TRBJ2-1	SVVGDKDNEQF
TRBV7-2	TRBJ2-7	ASSARLAGGSDEQY
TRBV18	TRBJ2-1	ASSPLAGGSWPNYNEQF
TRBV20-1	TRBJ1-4	SARDTGGGEKLF
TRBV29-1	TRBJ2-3	SARQGGGTDTQY
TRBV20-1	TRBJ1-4	SASPLRGTLNEKLF
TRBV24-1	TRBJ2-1	ATSETGTQSYNEQF
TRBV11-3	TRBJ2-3	ASSTESWGGTQY
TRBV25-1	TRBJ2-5	AGSVADQETQY
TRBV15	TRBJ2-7	ATNSSDSSYEQY
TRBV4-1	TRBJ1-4	ASSHRQGGRTNEKLF
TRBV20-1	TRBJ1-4	SAPRDRKADEKLF
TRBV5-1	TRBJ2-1	ASSLHGGTGSSYNEQF
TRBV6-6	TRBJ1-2	ASRTQANYGYT
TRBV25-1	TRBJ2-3	ASSVGRGADTQY
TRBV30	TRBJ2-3	AWKRTSVSDTQY
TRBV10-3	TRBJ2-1	AISEWGNEQF
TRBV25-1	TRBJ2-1	ASSEYKGSSYNEQF
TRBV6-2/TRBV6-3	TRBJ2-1	VSSSQGWNEQF
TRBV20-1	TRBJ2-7	SANQDLGDEQY
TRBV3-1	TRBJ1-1	ASSQATQGAAAF
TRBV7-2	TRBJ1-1	ASSGPPVF
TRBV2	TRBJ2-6	ASTLDSSGANVLT
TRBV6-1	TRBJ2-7	ASSEISYEQY
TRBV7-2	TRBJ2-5	ASSGEGRETQY
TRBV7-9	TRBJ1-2	ASSPGQGDWGYT
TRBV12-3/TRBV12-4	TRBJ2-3	ASRGLAADTQY
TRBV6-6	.	ASRSGGGNEQY
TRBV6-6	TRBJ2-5	ASQRAGRETQY
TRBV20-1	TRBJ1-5	SAITGVNQPQH
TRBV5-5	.	ASSLYTEQY
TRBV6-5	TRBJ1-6	ASSSGTGGAYSPLH
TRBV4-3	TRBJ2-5	ASSQDPYLAGGPETQY
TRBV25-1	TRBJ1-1	ASSNLQGQFAAF
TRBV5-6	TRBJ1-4	ASSFGTGVEKLF
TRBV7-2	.	ASSLLQFEQY
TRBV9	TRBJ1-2	ASSESQDEVYGYT
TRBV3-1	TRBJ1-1	ASSRVGGETEAF
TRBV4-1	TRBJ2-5	ASSQKLAQETQY
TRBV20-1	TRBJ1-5	SAATGTGGTQPQH
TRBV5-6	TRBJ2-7	ASSLGGLAYEQY
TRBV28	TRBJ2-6	ASQGAAGANVLT
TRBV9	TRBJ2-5	ASSPRTGSETQY
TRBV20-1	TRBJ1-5	SAREGQGLTQPQH
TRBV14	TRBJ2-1	ASSPGFTNSYNEQF